This T cell receptor beta chain was retrieved from a study of OX40 agonist ivuxolimab in advanced cancers. About the research overall: Past anti-PD-1, anti-PD-L1 or anti-CTLA-4 therapy was accepted, and roughly 42% had received some. Overall study findings and caveats: Partial responders at 0.1-3.0 mg/kg had among the lowest clonal expansion.

Points on this clone: Its antigen is undetermined.

The method was immunoSEQ multiplex PCR; TCRdb's version includes in-frame clones alone and lacks a portion of them. The data hold 83,000 or so clones, with approximately 79% observed a single time. This CDR3 spans 14 amino acids. CDR1 is ENHRY and CDR2 is SYGVKD in the germline V gene. Trimming pared 8 bases from V and 0 bases from J, leaving 10 bases between. The material was CD4+ or CD8+ T cells sorted from blood, obtained in a trial of the OX40 agonist ivuxolimab. The TCR comes from an adult with an advanced solid tumor such as melanoma, head and neck, liver or kidney cancer. The chain carries TRBV10-3 and TRBJ2-2; D gene uncertain. The CDR3 coding sequence is TGTGCCATCCGTCCGGCTTCGAACACCGGGGAGCTGTTTTTT. Translating gives CAIRPASNTGELFF.